One sample yielded the 32 T cell receptor beta chains listed below, sequenced in a study of blood T cell repertoires in COVID-19. Assay used: immunoSEQ multiplex PCR; TCRdb lists only in-frame clones, some missing. The sample comprises some 140,000 clones, around three quarters of which are singletons, and approximately 3.6% rests with the top ten. The sequencing input was peripheral blood. These receptors were taken from a man in his sixties with acute or convalescent COVID-19.

V and J are TRBV10-1 and TRBJ2-7; perhaps TRBD2 as D (6 bases). The CDR3 runs 16 residues. Trimming pared 4 bases from V and 0 bases from J, leaving 16 bases between. The V gene's germline CDR1 is WNHNN and CDR2 SYGVQD (reference sequence). The CDR3 protein is CASSGYGSYDSYEQYF. CDR3 bases: TGCGCCAGCAGTGGATACGGGAGCTATGACTCCTACGAGCAGTACTTC.

In this sample, this clone turned up once. The chain uses TRBV10-3 and TRBJ2-3, with 9 positions matching TRBD1. The CDR3 sequence is 15 residues long. CDR1 is ENHRY, CDR2 SYGVKD, per germline. V lost 3 bases and J lost 4; bases outside the gene matches: 5. This CDR3 reads CAISERDRAADTQYF. The CDR3 nucleotides read TGTGCCATCAGTGAAAGGGACAGGGCTGCAGATACGCAGTATTTT.

The table lists this clone with a count of one. The chain joins TRBV2 to TRBJ1-5; 7 bases line up with TRBD1. Germline V gene lookup returns CDR1 SNHLY and CDR2 FYNNEI. The ends lost 7 bases at V and 7 bases at J; junction bases unmatched: 4. The CDR3 consists of 12 residues. Here the CDR3 DNA reads TGTGCCAGCACCGAAGGGGGCCAGCCCCAGCATTTT. Its translation: CASTEGGQPQHF.

The rearrangement joins TRBV7-9 to TRBJ1-1; D is possibly TRBD1 (6 bases). V was cut by 4 bases and J by 0 bases, with 15 bases left in between. CDR1 SEHNR and CDR2 FQNEAQ come from the germline V gene (reference sequence). The CDR3 has 16 residues. This chain's CDR3 is CASSSPIRTVNTEAFF. In DNA, the CDR3 is TGTGCCAGCAGCTCCCCGATCAGGACAGTGAACACTGAAGCTTTCTTT.

Here the CDR3 reads CASSLSTINYGYTF. The CDR3, as DNA: TGTGCCAGCAGCTTATCGACAATTAACTATGGCTACACCTTC. This sequence joins TRBV5-8 and TRBJ1-2; D unresolved. Trimming took 2 bases from V and 1 from J, leaving 9 bases between them. This CDR3 is 14 amino acids long. Per germline, CDR1 SGHTS and CDR2 YDEGEE. Filled out from reference TRBV5-8 and TRBJ1-2, the complete variable domain reads EAGVTQSPTHLIKTRGQQATLRCSPISGHTSVYWYQQALGLGLQFLLWYDEGEERNRGNFPPRFSGRQFPNYSSELNVNALELEDSALYLCASSLSTINYGYTFGSGTRLTVV.

The genes are TRBV30 and TRBJ1-2; D is unclear. CDR3 length: 12 residues. The V end was cut by 1 base, the J end by 5 bases, with 8 bases between. Germline V gene sequence: CDR1 GTSNPN, CDR2 SVGIG (reference sequence). CDR3 region: CAWSAAVYGYTF. CDR3 bases: TGTGCCTGGAGTGCGGCGGTATATGGCTACACCTTC. Combining the CDR3 with reference TRBV30 and TRBJ1-2 gives the whole variable domain SQTIHQWPATLVQPVGSPLSLECTVEGTSNPNLYWYRQAAGRGLQLLFYSVGIGQISSEVPQNLSASRPQDRQFILSSKKLLLSDSGFYLCAWSAAVYGYTFGSGTRLTVV.

The rearrangement links TRBV24-1 to TRBJ2-1, with TRBD2 matching 7 bases. The CDR3 is 16 residues long. J gave up 0 bases and V 4 bases, and 5 bases lay outside the gene matches. The germline gives CDR1 KGHDR, CDR2 SFDVKD. Here the CDR3 reads CATSDGGWVSYNEQFF. CDR3 bases: TGTGCCACCAGTGACGGGGGGTGGGTCTCCTACAATGAGCAGTTCTTC.

This clone showed up just a few times. The chain recombines TRBV28 with TRBJ2-1, with 7 bases aligning to TRBD2. Germline CDR1 reads MDHEN; CDR2 reads SYDVKM. The V gene end was trimmed by 4 bases and the J gene end by 5 bases; junction bases not matched to a gene: 11. The CDR3 totals 16 residues. The CDR3 DNA sequence: TGTGCCAGCAGTTCCCCTCGGGAGGAGAGGCACAATGAGCAGTTCTTC. Translating it yields CASSSPREERHNEQFF.

The chain combines TRBV6-1 with TRBJ2-6; 8 nucleotides match TRBD1. The germline gives CDR1 MNHNS, CDR2 SASEGT. CDR3 length: 17 residues. V gave up 4 bases and J gave up 4 bases; unmatched junction bases: 9. CDR3 amino acids: CASSGGQGLGGANVLTF. The CDR3 nucleotides read TGTGCCAGCAGTGGCGGACAGGGCCTGGGGGGGGCCAACGTCCTGACTTTC.

The chain recombines TRBV2 with TRBJ1-4; maybe TRBD1 (5 bases). Trimming shortened V by 2 bases and J by 14 bases, and 15 bases separated the two germline ends. Germline CDR1 reads SNHLY; CDR2 reads FYNNEI. The CDR3 contains 13 residues. The CDR3 DNA reads TGTGCCAGCAGTGAATTTGGGGCCCGGGGGCTGTTTTTT. This encodes CASSEFGARGLFF.

The chain uses TRBV5-1 and TRBJ1-1; 9 bases match TRBD1. V was pared by 0 bases and J by 10 bases, with 4 bases of the junction left unmatched. CDR3 length: 13 residues. Germline V gene lookup returns CDR1 SGHRS and CDR2 YFSETQ. CDR3 bases: TGCGCCAGCAGCTTGGGACAGGGGGACGGAGCTTTCTTT. Its protein product is CASSLGQGDGAFF.

V usage is TRBV28 and J usage is TRBJ2-3; a possible D gene is TRBD2 (6 bases). CDR1 MDHEN and CDR2 SYDVKM come from the germline V gene. CDR3 size: 16 residues. V lost 4 bases and J lost 1, with 15 bases in between. For the CDR3, the DNA is TGTGCCAGCAGTTCCCCCCCCAGCGGGCGCACAGATACGCAGTATTTT. It is translated as CASSSPPSGRTDTQYF.

The rearrangement uses TRBV7-2 and TRBJ2-7; 8 nucleotides match TRBD1. The CDR3 sequence is 15 residues long. V lost 6 bases to trimming and J lost 1 base; unmatched junction nucleotides: 8. Germline assignment: CDR1 SGHTA and CDR2 FQGNSA. Here the CDR3 reads CASRSDRGNSYEQYF. The CDR3 region has the DNA TGTGCCAGCAGATCTGACAGGGGTAATTCCTACGAGCAGTACTTC.

This clone was counted between two and nine times. The V gene is TRBV3-1 (or the pseudogene TRBV3-2), the J gene TRBJ2-7; 12 bases align to TRBD2. The CDR3 is made up of 14 amino acids. The germline V gene encodes CDR1 LGHDT and CDR2 YNNKEL (reference sequence). The V gene end was trimmed by 1 base and the J gene end by 5 bases; junction bases not matched to a gene: 0. This chain's CDR3 is CASSQGLAGDEQYF. CDR3 sequence (DNA): TGTGCCAGCAGCCAAGGACTAGCGGGAGACGAGCAGTACTTC.

CDR3 residues: CASSFNIKMTGEQYF. DNA of the CDR3: TGTGCCAGCAGTTTCAACATAAAAATGACAGGAGAGCAGTACTTC. The chain combines TRBV27 with TRBJ2-7, with D tentatively TRBD1 (6 bases). This CDR3 comprises 15 residues. CDR1 is MNHEY and CDR2 is SMNVEV in the germline V gene (reference sequence). V shed 3 bases and J shed 7 bases, with 19 bases lying between them.

The gene calls are TRBV19 and TRBJ1-2; TRBD1 matches 8 bases. In germline, CDR1 is LNHDA, CDR2 SQIVND (reference sequence). V shed 7 bases, J shed 2 bases, and the junction held 3 bases outside the gene matches. This CDR3 spans 13 amino acids. CDR3 in DNA: TGTGCCAGTAAGGACAGGGTGAACTATGGCTACACCTTC. Translated: CASKDRVNYGYTF. The entire variable domain, with the rest obtained from reference TRBV19 and TRBJ1-2, is as follows: DGGITQSPKYLFRKEGQNVTLSCEQNLNHDAMYWYRQDPGQGLRLIYYSQIVNDFQKGDIAEGYSVSREKKESFPLTVTSAQKNPTAFYLCASKDRVNYGYTFGSGTRLTVV.

The J gene is TRBJ1-1, the V gene TRBV19, with D tentatively TRBD1 (6 bases). The CDR3 runs 16 residues. Germline V gene data show CDR1 as LNHDA and CDR2 as SQIVND (reference sequence). The V and J ends lost 8 bases and 1 base respectively, with 20 bases between them. This CDR3 is CASLPTGRLENTEAFF. In nucleotides, the CDR3 is TGTGCCAGTTTACCGACAGGAAGATTGGAGAACACTGAAGCTTTCTTT.

The J gene is TRBJ1-1, the V gene TRBV3-1 (or the pseudogene TRBV3-2); D is perhaps TRBD1 (5 bases). V lost 1 base to trimming and J lost 4 bases, with 10 bases between them. Germline V CDR1 and CDR2: LGHDT, YNNKEL (reference sequence). The CDR3 loop spans 14 amino acids. CDR3 residues: CASSQVTVGTEAFF. The CDR3 DNA reads as TGTGCCAGCAGCCAAGTGACAGTCGGCACTGAAGCTTTCTTT.

The chain has TRBV5-6 and TRBJ2-7; D might be TRBD1 (6 bases). V was pared by 3 bases and J by 4 bases, with 11 bases between. Looked up from germline, CDR1 is SGHDT and CDR2 is YYEEEE. This CDR3 has 13 amino acids. In DNA, the CDR3 is TGTGCCAGCAGCTGGGGGACAATTTACGAGCAGTACTTC. Translated, it gives CASSWGTIYEQYF.

The rearrangement uses TRBV27 and TRBJ1-2; weak D call: TRBD1 (6 bases). The CDR3 runs to 16 residues. Germline V CDR1 and CDR2: MNHEY, SMNVEV (reference sequence). The V end was cut by 4 bases, the J end by 4 bases, with 19 bases between. CDR3 region: CASSSSGQLRSYGYTF. The CDR3, as DNA: TGTGCCAGCAGTTCGAGCGGACAGTTGAGGTCCTATGGCTACACCTTC.

The V and J genes are TRBV14 and TRBJ2-1; tentatively, D is TRBD2 (6 bases). The V gene's germline CDR1 is SGHDN and CDR2 FVKESK. Trimming took 0 bases from V and 0 from J, leaving 9 bases between them. The CDR3 runs to 16 residues. The CDR3 reads CASSQETRYSYNEQFF. The CDR3 DNA is TGTGCCAGCAGCCAAGAGACTAGATACTCCTACAATGAGCAGTTCTTC.

This clone was found once. The chain joins TRBV27 to TRBJ2-6; 7 nucleotides line up with TRBD1. Germline CDR1 MNHEY, CDR2 SMNVEV (reference sequence). V trimming: 7 bases; J trimming: 2 bases; junction bases outside the gene matches: 11. CDR3 length: 17 amino acids. The CDR3 protein is CASNSRGPLTGANVLTF. The CDR3 DNA reads as TGTGCCAGCAACTCTAGGGGGCCGTTGACTGGGGCCAACGTCCTGACTTTC.

V gene TRBV28 combines with J gene TRBJ2-3, with 9 bases that match TRBD2. Germline V gene sequence: CDR1 MDHEN, CDR2 SYDVKM. The CDR3 runs 15 residues. With V trimmed by 8 bases and J by 4 bases, 10 bases remained unmatched. This CDR3 reads CASGSAAGGPDTQYF. In nucleotides, the CDR3 is TGTGCCAGCGGATCCGCGGCGGGAGGGCCAGATACGCAGTATTTT.

This clone qualifies as medium-sized. This sample includes further DNA sequences coding for the same CDR3. V is TRBV13 and J is TRBJ1-5; D is unresolved. V was shortened by 0 bases and J by 1 base, with 10 bases between the two germline ends. The CDR3 extends over 16 amino acids. Germline V lookup: CDR1 PRHDT, CDR2 FYEKMQ (reference sequence). CDR3 DNA: TGTGCCAGCAGCTTAGGGGGAGGGAGGAGCAATCAGCCCCAGCATTTT. Protein product: CASSLGGGRSNQPQHF.

V is TRBV14 and J is TRBJ1-2; no definite D call. Trimming left V 1 base short and J 7 bases short, with 10 bases between. Germline V gives CDR1 SGHDN, CDR2 FVKESK. The CDR3 is made up of 13 amino acids. DNA for the CDR3: TGTGCCAGCAGCCAAGCCCCGAGGGCTGGCTACACCTTC. The encoded protein is CASSQAPRAGYTF.

CDR3: CASSLRGESGYTF. The DNA for the CDR3 is TGTGCCAGCAGTTTACGTGGGGAGAGTGGCTACACCTTC. The J gene is TRBJ1-2, the V gene TRBV27; D gene uncertain. Germline CDR1 and CDR2: MNHEY and SMNVEV (reference sequence). The V and J ends lost 2 bases and 7 bases respectively, with 11 bases between them. CDR3 length: 13 amino acids.

The chain joins TRBV4-1 to TRBJ1-5; possibly TRBD1 for D (5 bases). In germline, CDR1 is MGHRA, CDR2 YSYEKL. V lost 3 bases and J lost 11, with 8 bases in between. This CDR3 region has 11 residues. DNA of the CDR3: TGCGCCAGCAGCCACAAGGGGTCCCAGCATTTT. Protein product: CASSHKGSQHF.

This clone has a handful of counts. The chain combines TRBV2 with TRBJ2-7; 7 bases align to TRBD1. V gave up 6 bases and J gave up 3 bases; unmatched junction bases: 11. Germline V gene data show CDR1 as SNHLY and CDR2 as FYNNEI. The CDR3 covers 15 residues. This CDR3 reads CASRGLGTEFYEQYF. Written as DNA, the CDR3 is TGTGCCAGCAGGGGCCTGGGGACAGAGTTCTACGAGCAGTACTTC.

The chain joins TRBV7-6 to TRBJ2-5; D possibly corresponds to TRBD2 (6 bases). Germline-derived CDR1 and CDR2 are SGHVS and FNYEAQ. The CDR3 contains 14 residues. The V end lost 0 bases, the J end lost 4 bases, and 9 bases lay between the germline ends. In nucleotides, the CDR3 is TGTGCCAGCAGCTTAGCGGGGGGAGGAGAGACCCAGTACTTC. Its protein is CASSLAGGGETQYF.

The chain joins TRBV30 to TRBJ1-2, with D perhaps matching TRBD1 (5 bases). V was cut by 3 bases and J by 10 bases, with 21 bases left in between. Germline CDR1 GTSNPN, CDR2 SVGIG (reference sequence). The CDR3 loop spans 14 amino acids. The CDR3 is CAWRLQGTNAPYTF. The CDR3 coding sequence is TGTGCCTGGAGGCTCCAGGGCACGAATGCACCCTACACCTTC.

CDR3 coding DNA: TGTGCCAGCAGTACTAGCAGTGAGCAGTTCTTC. This codes for CASSTSSEQFF. The gene calls are TRBV28 and TRBJ2-1, with D possibly TRBD2 on 6 matching bases. V shed 5 bases and J shed 9 bases, with 8 bases lying between them. Germline V gene sequence: CDR1 MDHEN, CDR2 SYDVKM. The CDR3 is made up of 11 amino acids.

The rearrangement joins TRBV9 to TRBJ1-1; D gene unclear. Germline CDR1 is SGDLS and CDR2 is YYNGEE. This CDR3 has 14 residues. V lost 0 bases and J 1 base, leaving 7 bases between the germline ends. CDR3 nucleotides: TGTGCCAGCAGCGTAGAATTCCGGAACACTGAAGCTTTCTTT. Residues: CASSVEFRNTEAFF.